This section outlines one T cell receptor (beta chain) sequence together with its context. Antigen: not known. The entry originates in a study of CD8 T cell repertoires and HIV-1 epitope variants. Study overall: Control wells had CMV/EBV/flu peptides, negative Ebola AY9, or no peptide. Tested: three Gag epitope families, Nef HW9 and YT9.

On the immunoSEQ platform, TCR beta CDR3s were sequenced at survey depth. Method: immunoSEQ multiplex PCR; TCRdb's copy keeps in-frame clones and lacks some. The sample has 6,000 or so clones, around two thirds seen once; the top ten hold about two fifths. This CDR3 contains 13 residues. Germline V lookup: CDR1 MNHEY, CDR2 SVGAGI. V gave up 8 bases and J gave up 2 bases; unmatched junction bases: 6. General study points: Nef KF9 drew roughly 5 clonotypes and HW9 one, without TAALDMSHF responses.

The sample was cultured CD8+ T cells derived from PBMCs. The chain has TRBV6-5 and TRBJ2-7; 7 nucleotides line up with TRBD1. This clonotype was sampled from a male donor with HIV. The CDR3 loop is CASRSGTAYEQYF. For the CDR3, the DNA is TGTGCCAGCCGATCCGGGACAGCCTACGAGCAGTACTTC.